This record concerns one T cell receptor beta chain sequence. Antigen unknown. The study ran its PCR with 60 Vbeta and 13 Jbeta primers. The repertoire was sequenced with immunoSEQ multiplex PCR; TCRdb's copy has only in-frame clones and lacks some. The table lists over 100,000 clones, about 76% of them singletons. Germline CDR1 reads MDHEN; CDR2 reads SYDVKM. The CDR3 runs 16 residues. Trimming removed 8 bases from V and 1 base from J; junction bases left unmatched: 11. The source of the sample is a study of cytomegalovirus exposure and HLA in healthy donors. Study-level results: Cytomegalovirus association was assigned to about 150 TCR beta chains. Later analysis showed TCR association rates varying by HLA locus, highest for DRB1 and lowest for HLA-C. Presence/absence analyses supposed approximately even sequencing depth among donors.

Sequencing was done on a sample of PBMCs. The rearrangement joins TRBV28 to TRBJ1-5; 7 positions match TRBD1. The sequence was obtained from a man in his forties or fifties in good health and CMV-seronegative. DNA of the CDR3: TGTGCCAGCTCCCCAGGGGGATTCGGAAGCAATCAGCCCCAGCATTTT. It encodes CASSPGGFGSNQPQHF.